One sample yielded the 2 T cell receptor beta chains listed below, sequenced in a study of cytomegalovirus exposure and HLA in healthy donors (TCRdb year 2017). Libraries were made using the immunoSEQ multiplex PCR assay. The multiplex PCR relied on a mix of 60 forward primers for TCR Vbeta segments and 13 reverse primers for TCR Jbeta segments. Not all clones reach the TCRdb copy of this immuneACCESS table, which keeps in-frame sequences only. Checked studies attribute under half of the gap to unresolved V genes and leave the rest unexplained. The sample records under 200,000 clones, less than 80% of which are singletons. The leading ten clones occupy about 0.72% of the sample. The specimen sequenced was PBMCs. These receptors were obtained from a woman in her 40s in good health and CMV-seronegative.

This chain connects TRBV28 to TRBJ2-1, with 9 bases aligning to TRBD1. This CDR3 is built from 16 residues. Losses at the gene ends were 7 bases for V and 0 bases for J; bases not matched to a gene: 7. Germline V gene data show CDR1 as MDHEN and CDR2 as SYDVKM. The DNA for the CDR3 is TGTGCCAGCACAGTAGGACAGGGGACCTCCTACAATGAGCAGTTCTTC. Encoded protein: CASTVGQGTSYNEQFF.

The chain carries TRBV19 and TRBJ2-7; 9 positions match TRBD1. Unmatched junction bases numbered 9, after V lost 5 bases and J lost 4 bases. The CDR3 sequence is 15 residues long. Looked up from germline, CDR1 is LNHDA and CDR2 is SQIVND (reference sequence). The DNA for the CDR3 is TGTGCCAGTAGTTTATGGACAGGGGAAAAGTACGAGCAGTACTTC. Its translation is CASSLWTGEKYEQYF.